This T cell receptor (beta chain) derives from a study of blood T cell repertoires in COVID-19. This CDR3 spans 14 amino acids. The V gene lost 4 bases and the J gene lost 2 bases, with 13 bases spanning the gap. The germline V gene has CDR1 SQVTM and CDR2 ANQGSEA. Only in-frame clones appear in the TCRdb table, and some are missing; sequencing was by immunoSEQ multiplex PCR. Of a few hundred thousand clones in the sample, 85% to 90% are singletons; the top ten hold over 4%. The sample holds one count of this clone. What was sequenced was PBMCs or T cells enriched from blood (not recorded which). The receptor comes from a woman between 25 and 40 years old who had recovered from COVID-19. The chain combines TRBV29-1 with TRBJ2-3, with D possibly being TRBD1 (6 bases). In DNA, the CDR3 is TGCAGCGTTGGGTACCGGGACAACACAGATACGCAGTATTTT. Its translation is CSVGYRDNTDTQYF.